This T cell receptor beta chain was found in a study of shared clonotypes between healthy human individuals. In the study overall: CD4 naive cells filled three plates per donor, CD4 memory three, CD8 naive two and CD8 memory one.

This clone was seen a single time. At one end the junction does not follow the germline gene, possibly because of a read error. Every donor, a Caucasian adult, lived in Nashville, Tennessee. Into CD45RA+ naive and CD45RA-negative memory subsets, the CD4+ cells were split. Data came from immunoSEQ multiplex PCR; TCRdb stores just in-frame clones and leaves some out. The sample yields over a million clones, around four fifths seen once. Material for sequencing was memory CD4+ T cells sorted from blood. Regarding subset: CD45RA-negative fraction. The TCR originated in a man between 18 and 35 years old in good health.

CDR3 protein: CASSLERTGELFF. Here the CDR3 DNA reads TGTGCTAGCAGCCTAGAGAGGACCGGGGAGCTGTTTTTT. The chain couples TRBV7-7 to TRBJ2-2; D is uncertain. This CDR3 contains 13 residues. CDR1 and CDR2 (germline): SSHAT, FNYEAQ (reference sequence). Variable domain in full (rest from reference TRBV7-7 and TRBJ2-2): GAGVSQSPRYKVTKRGQDVTLRCDPISSHATLYWYQQALGQGPEFLTYFNYEAQPDKSGLPSDRFSAERPEGSISTLTIQRTEQRDSAMYRCASSLERTGELFFGEGSRLTVL.